These 32 T cell receptor beta chains originate from one sample sequenced in a study of T cell repertoires in cytomegalovirus infection. These receptors are not linked to any known antigen. TCRdb called the reads again in MiXCR, with one record for every CDR3 protein. This sample has some 350,000 distinct CDR3 sequences; about 32% occur once, and the top ten carry 13%. The sample in question was cultured PBMCs, obtained from culture after CMV antigen stimulation. The receptors were sampled from a human donor in good health (CMV status not recorded). Some clones in this sample may be carry-over from other donors' samples.

This chain links TRBV12-5 with TRBJ2-1; 8 bases line up with TRBD2. With 1 base clipped from V and 6 bases from J, the junction kept 8 bases outside the gene matches. Germline-derived CDR1 and CDR2 are LGHNT and FRNRAP. This CDR3 comprises 16 residues. Here the CDR3 DNA reads TGTGCTAGTGGTTTGGAATCTAGCGGGCGACCCAATGAGCAGTTCTTC. Protein sequence: CASGLESSGRPNEQFF. The variable domain in full, completed from reference TRBV12-5 and TRBJ2-1, reads DARVTQTPRHKVTEMGQEVTMRCQPILGHNTVFWYRQTMMQGLELLAYFRNRAPLDDSGMPKDRFSAEMPDATLATLKIQPSEPRDSAVYFCASGLESSGRPNEQFFGPGTRLTVL.

This chain uses TRBV29-1 with TRBJ1-4; D is ambiguous. Germline V CDR1 and CDR2: SQVTM, ANQGSEA. The CDR3 extends over 16 amino acids. V shed 6 bases and J shed 5 bases, with 22 bases lying between them. CDR3 nucleotide sequence: TGCAGCGTCAGAGGTCTTTTTGGACGGGAGAATGAAAAACTGTTTTTT. Its protein product is CSVRGLFGRENEKLFF. Full variable domain (outside the CDR3, taken from reference TRBV29-1 and TRBJ1-4): SAVISQKPSRDICQRGTSLTIQCQVDSQVTMMFWYRQQPGQSLTLIATANQGSEATYESGFVIDKFPISRPNLTFSTLTVSNMSPEDSSIYLCSVRGLFGRENEKLFFGSGTQLSVL.

The genes are TRBV28 and TRBJ1-1; D possibly corresponds to TRBD1 (5 bases). CDR1 and CDR2 from the germline V gene are MDHEN and SYDVKM. The V end lost 7 bases, the J end lost 0 bases, and 15 bases lay between the germline ends. The CDR3 spans 15 residues. CDR3 nucleotides: TGTGCCAGCATCAACAGGTTCTCCATGAACACTGAAGCTTTCTTT. It encodes CASINRFSMNTEAFF.

J is TRBJ1-1 and V is TRBV6-1, with TRBD1 matching over 7 bases. V gave up 8 bases and J gave up 4 bases; unmatched junction bases: 4. The length of the CDR3 is 12 residues. The V gene's germline CDR1 is MNHNS and CDR2 SASEGT. CDR3 nucleotides: TGTGCCAGCTTCGACAGGGCCACTGAAGCTTTCTTT. Translated: CASFDRATEAFF.

CDR3 amino acids: CASSRTRGGNTEAFF. CDR3 DNA: TGCGCCAGCAGCCGCACACGAGGGGGTAACACTGAAGCTTTCTTT. The chain recombines TRBV10-1 with TRBJ1-1; tentative D call: TRBD1 (6 bases). Germline V gene lookup returns CDR1 WNHNN and CDR2 SYGVQD (reference sequence). Trimming removed 6 bases from V and 2 bases from J, with 16 bases in between. The CDR3 totals 15 residues.

The J gene is TRBJ2-1, the V gene TRBV12-3 or TRBV12-4, with 8 bases identical to TRBD1. V shed 6 bases and J 7 bases; nucleotides not matched to a gene: 5. This CDR3 is 13 amino acids long. The CDR3 region has the DNA TGTGCCAGCAGCCCTGGACAGGGAAATGAGCAGTTCTTC. Translating gives CASSPGQGNEQFF.

This clonotype was recorded a few times. This CDR3 reads CASSPSGNSNQPQHF. CDR3 nucleotide sequence: TGTGCCAGCAGCCCCTCCGGTAATAGCAATCAGCCCCAGCATTTT. This rearrangement joins TRBV7-2 to TRBJ1-5; D remains unclear. Trimming removed 5 bases from V and 0 bases from J, with 11 bases in between. The CDR3 has 15 amino acids. CDR1 SGHTA and CDR2 FQGNSA come from the germline V gene.

CDR3 loop: CASSPSDRYDGYTF. In DNA, the CDR3 is TGTGCCAGCAGTCCGTCGGACAGATATGATGGCTACACCTTC. This chain joins TRBV28 and TRBJ1-2; D is perhaps TRBD1 (6 bases). Germline V gene sequence: CDR1 MDHEN, CDR2 SYDVKM. V was shortened by 5 bases and J by 6 bases, with 16 bases between the two germline ends. This CDR3 has 14 residues.

V is TRBV7-9 and J is TRBJ1-1, with 9 positions matching TRBD1. This CDR3 comprises 16 residues. Trimming at V came to 6 bases and at J to 2 bases, leaving 10 bases not matched to a gene. Germline V CDR1 and CDR2: SEHNR, FQNEAQ (reference sequence). CDR3: CASSTRTGALNTEAFF. Here the CDR3 DNA reads TGTGCCAGCAGTACCAGGACAGGGGCACTTAACACTGAAGCTTTCTTT.

The genes are TRBV9 and TRBJ2-7, with 7 bases matching TRBD2. After removal of 0 bases from V and 2 bases from J, the junction contained 2 bases not matched to a gene. CDR1 is SGDLS and CDR2 is YYNGEE in the germline V gene. The CDR3 loop spans 14 amino acids. The CDR3 spells CASSVGLAAYEQYF. The CDR3, as DNA: TGTGCCAGCAGCGTAGGGCTAGCGGCCTACGAGCAGTACTTC.

The chain recombines TRBV19 with TRBJ2-1, with a possible D match to TRBD2 (5 bases). V lost 8 bases to trimming and J lost 9 bases, with 14 bases between them. Germline CDR1 LNHDA, CDR2 SQIVND (reference sequence). The CDR3 is 12 amino acids. The CDR3 DNA reads as TGTGCCAGTCGAATGGAACGGGGTGAGCAGTTCTTC. Its protein is CASRMERGEQFF.

This clonotype was seen ten or more times. This chain links TRBV7-2 with TRBJ1-2; 9 bases map to TRBD1. V trimming: 5 bases; J trimming: 6 bases; junction bases outside the gene matches: 7. The CDR3 is 14 residues long. The V gene's germline CDR1 is SGHTA and CDR2 FQGNSA. As DNA, the CDR3 is TGTGCCAGCAGCGCACTACAGGGGGCGGATGGCTACACCTTC. Translating gives CASSALQGADGYTF.

This clonotype was counted only a few times. The genes are TRBV4-1 and TRBJ1-2; TRBD1 is a possible D gene (5 bases). Germline CDR1 MGHRA, CDR2 YSYEKL. V lost 1 base, J lost 5 bases, and 14 bases lay in between. The CDR3 runs 15 residues. The CDR3 here is CASSQGWAGSYGYTF. Written as DNA, the CDR3 is TGCGCCAGCAGCCAAGGATGGGCAGGGAGTTATGGCTACACCTTC.

The chain has TRBV4-1 and TRBJ1-5; a possible D gene is TRBD1 (5 bases). The CDR3 sequence is 14 residues long. Between the trimmed V and J ends, which lost 0 bases and 7 bases, there was a span of 10 bases. Germline CDR1 MGHRA, CDR2 YSYEKL. CDR3 sequence: CASSQDPGEQPQHF. In DNA, the CDR3 is TGCGCCAGCAGCCAAGATCCGGGGGAACAGCCCCAGCATTTT.

This clonotype was detected only a few times. V usage is TRBV19 and J usage is TRBJ2-7; D is tentatively TRBD1 or TRBD2 (6 bases each). The V end lost 1 base, the J end lost 6 bases, and 16 bases lay between the germline ends. This CDR3 has 15 residues. The germline CDR1 and CDR2 sequences are LNHDA and SQIVND (reference sequence). In nucleotides, the CDR3 is TGTGCCAGTAGTATAGGGGGGGCTAGAGCGAGCGAGCAGTACTTC. Protein: CASSIGGARASEQYF.

The chain links TRBV12-3 or TRBV12-4 to TRBJ2-1; unclear D gene. The V gene lost 5 bases and the J gene lost 3 bases, with 5 bases spanning the gap. There are 12 residues in the CDR3. This CDR3 reads CASSVNYNEQFF. DNA for the CDR3: TGTGCCAGCAGTGTCAACTACAATGAGCAGTTCTTC.

This clonotype occurred once. The chain employs TRBV6-5 and TRBJ2-5; D gene unclear. Germline V gene data show CDR1 as MNHEY and CDR2 as SVGAGI. V lost 0 bases, J lost 5 bases, and 16 bases lay in between. The CDR3 covers 16 residues. CDR3 sequence: CASSYSVALGTETQYF. The CDR3 DNA is TGTGCCAGCAGTTACTCTGTAGCCCTGGGAACCGAGACCCAGTACTTC.

The J gene is TRBJ2-2, the V gene TRBV11-2; D unclear. Between the trimmed V and J ends, which lost 2 bases and 7 bases, there was a span of 8 bases. CDR1 SGHAT and CDR2 FQNNGV come from the germline V gene. CDR3 length: 13 residues. CDR3 in DNA: TGTGCCAGCAGCTTAAAGCTTGGCGGGGAGCTGTTTTTT. It encodes CASSLKLGGELFF.

This chain uses TRBV7-6 with TRBJ1-2; 12 nucleotides match TRBD1. Looked up from germline, CDR1 is SGHVS and CDR2 is FNYEAQ. This CDR3 contains 15 residues. The V and J ends lost 5 bases and 5 bases, in that order; junction bases with no gene match: 6. The CDR3 DNA sequence: TGTGCCAGCAGCCTGGGACAGGGGGCGAGGTATGGCTACACCTTC. Its translation: CASSLGQGARYGYTF. Drawing the rest from reference TRBV7-6 and TRBJ1-2, the complete variable domain is GAGVSQSPRYKVTKRGQDVALRCDPISGHVSLYWYRQALGQGPEFLTYFNYEAQQDKSGLPNDRFSAERPEGSISTLTIQRTEQRDSAMYRCASSLGQGARYGYTFGSGTRLTVV.

This chain links TRBV7-3 with TRBJ2-3, with D maybe TRBD2 (6 bases). The germline V gene encodes CDR1 SGHTA and CDR2 FQGTGA. The CDR3 runs to 14 residues. V was clipped by 1 base and J by 5 bases, with 10 bases between them. CDR3 DNA: TGTGCCAGCAGCTTAATAGGAGCGGGAGATACGCAGTATTTT. Its protein is CASSLIGAGDTQYF.

V and J are TRBV20-1 and TRBJ1-3, with D perhaps matching TRBD1 (5 bases). This CDR3 has 15 amino acids. Trimming took 1 base from V and 4 from J, leaving 14 bases between them. CDR1 DFQATT and CDR2 SNEGSKA come from the germline V gene (reference sequence). CDR3 coding DNA: TGCAGTGCTAGAGGGTCCCTAGACAGAGGAAACACCATATATTTT. Its protein product is CSARGSLDRGNTIYF.

This clonotype was seen more than once but under ten times. The genes are TRBV7-8 and TRBJ2-7; tentatively, D is TRBD1 (5 bases). Trimming left V 6 bases short and J 6 bases short, with 12 bases between. CDR1 and CDR2 from the germline V gene are SGHVS and FQNEAQ. This CDR3 has 12 amino acids. CDR3 residues: CASRITGSEQYF. The CDR3 DNA sequence: TGTGCCAGCAGAATTACAGGCTCCGAGCAGTACTTC.

This chain uses TRBV7-2 with TRBJ2-5; 8 positions match TRBD2. Germline values: CDR1 SGHTA, CDR2 FQGNSA. Losses at the gene ends were 1 base for V and 5 bases for J; bases not matched to a gene: 12. The CDR3 sequence is 17 residues long. CDR3 nucleotide sequence: TGTGCCAGCAGCTTAGGGCGGGAGGCGAGGGGCGGGGAGACCCAGTACTTC. Protein: CASSLGREARGGETQYF.

This sequence joins TRBV12-3 or TRBV12-4 and TRBJ1-2; no clear D. The CDR3 has 12 residues. V was pared by 1 base and J by 7 bases, with 7 bases between. The CDR3 here is CASSLEEGGYTF. In DNA form, the CDR3 reads TGTGCCAGCAGTTTAGAGGAGGGTGGCTACACCTTC.

This sequence joins TRBV4-2 and TRBJ2-1; 11 nucleotides agree with TRBD2. Trimming removed 5 bases from V and 5 bases from J; junction bases left unmatched: 5. In germline, CDR1 is LGHNA, CDR2 YNFKEQ. The CDR3 extends over 15 amino acids. The CDR3 DNA is TGTGCCAGCAGCAAACCGGGACTAGCGGACAATGAGCAGTTCTTC. Protein: CASSKPGLADNEQFF.

The rearrangement joins TRBV4-3 to TRBJ1-5; 8 nucleotides line up with TRBD1. Trimming removed 2 bases from V and 3 bases from J; junction bases left unmatched: 6. Germline CDR1 and CDR2: LGHNA and YSLEER. This CDR3 has 16 amino acids. CDR3: CASSQRAGGSNQPQHF. CDR3 bases: TGCGCCAGCAGCCAACGCGCAGGGGGCTCCAATCAGCCCCAGCATTTT.

Ten or more counts support this clonotype. The chain has TRBV7-2 and TRBJ1-1; no firm D call. The V gene's germline CDR1 is SGHTA and CDR2 FQGNSA. The CDR3 is 14 amino acids. Trimming took off 5 bases at V and 1 base at J, with 11 bases between the two ends. The CDR3 sequence: CASSPGTANTEAFF. CDR3 sequence (DNA): TGTGCCAGCAGCCCCGGCACAGCGAACACTGAAGCTTTCTTT. The whole variable domain, filled in from reference TRBV7-2 and TRBJ1-1, reads GAGVSQSPSNKVTEKGKDVELRCDPISGHTALYWYRQSLGQGLEFLIYFQGNSAPDKSGLPSDRFSAERTGGSVSTLTIQRTQQEDSAVYLCASSPGTANTEAFFGQGTRLTVV.

This clonotype was seen a handful of times. The rearrangement links TRBV11-1 to TRBJ1-1, with D perhaps TRBD1 (6 bases). Germline CDR1 SGHAT, CDR2 FQDESV (reference sequence). This CDR3 comprises 14 residues. Trimming cost V 2 bases and J 7 bases, with 14 bases left between them. The CDR3, as DNA: TGTGCCAGCAGCTTAATGGCAGGGGTACTTGAAGCTTTCTTT. Amino acid sequence: CASSLMAGVLEAFF. Drawing the rest from reference TRBV11-1 and TRBJ1-1, the complete variable domain is EAEVAQSPRYKITEKSQAVAFWCDPISGHATLYWYRQILGQGPELLVQFQDESVVDDSQLPKDRFSAERLKGVDSTLKIQPAELGDSAMYLCASSLMAGVLEAFFGQGTRLTVV.

The chain is built from TRBV6-2 or TRBV6-3 and TRBJ2-1; 12 bases are shared with TRBD2. Germline V CDR1 and CDR2: MNHEY, SVGEGT. There are 16 residues in the CDR3. Trimming took 5 bases from V and 6 from J; bases not matched to a gene: 8. The CDR3 nucleotides are TGTGCCAGCAGTCGGACTAGCGGGAAGGAGGGCAATGAGCAGTTCTTC. It encodes CASSRTSGKEGNEQFF.

This clonotype was found many times. The chain couples TRBV19 to TRBJ2-6; the D gene is possibly TRBD1 (6 bases). Trimming took off 3 bases at V and 0 bases at J, with 9 bases between the two ends. The CDR3 totals 16 residues. Per germline, CDR1 LNHDA and CDR2 SQIVND (reference sequence). CDR3 amino acids: CASSMLGGSGANVLTF. CDR3 DNA: TGTGCCAGTAGTATGCTAGGGGGCTCTGGGGCCAACGTCCTGACTTTC.

This clonotype was observed a handful of times. V gene TRBV7-2 combines with J gene TRBJ2-2; tentatively, D is TRBD2 (5 bases). The CDR3 runs to 17 residues. Germline assignment: CDR1 SGHTA and CDR2 FQGNSA. V dropped 5 bases and J dropped 1 base, with 17 bases sitting between them. The CDR3 DNA reads as TGTGCCAGCAGCCCCGTTCGAGCGGAGATGAACACCGGGGAGCTGTTTTTT. Its translation: CASSPVRAEMNTGELFF.

The sample holds a few counts of this clonotype. The chain uses TRBV29-1 and TRBJ1-1, with D tentatively TRBD1 (6 bases). Germline values: CDR1 SQVTM, CDR2 ANQGSEA. V was shortened by 6 bases and J by 3 bases, with 17 bases between the two germline ends. CDR3 length: 14 residues. The CDR3 DNA reads as TGCAGCGTCAAAGGTAACAGGGCGGACACTGAAGCTTTCTTT. This encodes CSVKGNRADTEAFF.